The entry that follows covers one T cell receptor (beta chain) sequence. Antigen unknown. Trimming took 5 bases from V and 0 from J; bases not matched to a gene: 7. The CDR3 has 17 amino acids. CDR1 SGHAT and CDR2 FQNNGV come from the germline V gene. The source of the sample is a study of somatic mutations in cytotoxic T cells in rheumatoid arthritis. Turning to the study itself: Sorted by flow to nearly 100% purity were some V beta antibody-stained T-cell populations, including V beta1+ cells sequenced for TCRB. Study-level findings and limits: Patients with a largest CD8+ clone exceeding 20% of CD8+ cells numbered about an eighth of the 65. Relative to age-matched healthy controls, rheumatoid arthritis patients did not differ significantly in CD8+ T-cell clonality. Slight TRBV07 underrepresentation in rheumatoid arthritis patients went unadjusted for multiple comparisons.

The protocol was immunoSEQ multiplex PCR, while the TCRdb copy is restricted to in-frame clones and leaves out a portion. Among some 35,000 clones listed, about 84% were seen once. The sequenced sample was CD8+ T cells sorted from blood. The clonotype was recovered from a man between 35 and 55 years old in good health. The V call is TRBV11-2, the J call TRBJ2-6; 7 bases are shared with TRBD1. The DNA of the CDR3 is TGTGCCAGCAGCGATAGGGGGCGCGTCTCTGGGGCCAACGTCCTGACTTTC. Translating it yields CASSDRGRVSGANVLTF.